The 10 T cell receptor beta chains given below trace back to one sample, sequenced in a study of blood T cells in healthy people across ages. A second PCR of 7 to 11 cycles used a sample-barcoded 5' primer and a J-beta primer mix. MiXCR, run by TCRdb on the 5' RACE reads, gives a single entry per CDR3 protein. The sample consists of about 830,000 distinct CDR3 sequences, approximately 65% of them appearing once. The sequenced sample consisted of blood. The receptor set was obtained from a man aged 30 to 39 in good health.

The table lists this clonotype with a few counts. The junction and the germline gene differ at one end; a read error may be behind it. The chain recombines TRBV11-2 with TRBJ1-1; a weak D match, TRBD1 (6 bases). Germline CDR1 reads SGHAT; CDR2 reads FQNNGV. The CDR3 is 12 residues long. The CDR3 nucleotides are TGTGCCAGCAGCCTAGACAGGACTGAAGCTTTCTTT. Amino acid sequence: CASSLDRTEAFF.

This clonotype was seen a single time. This chain connects TRBV9 to TRBJ2-1, with TRBD2 matching 8 bases. The CDR3 spans 14 residues. Germline V CDR1 and CDR2: SGDLS, YYNGEE. V lost 0 bases, J lost 9 bases, and 5 bases stayed unmatched. DNA of the CDR3: TGTGCCAGCAGCGTAGAAGCGGGGGATGGTGAGCAGTTCTTC. Its translation: CASSVEAGDGEQFF.

This clonotype was recorded a few times. The V gene is TRBV29-1, the J gene TRBJ2-5; 9 nucleotides agree with TRBD1. V shed 6 bases, J shed 11 bases, and the junction held 10 bases outside the gene matches. CDR3 length: 12 amino acids. Germline CDR1 is SQVTM and CDR2 is ANQGSEA. CDR3: CSVVGTGWEQYF. The CDR3 DNA is TGCAGCGTCGTCGGGACAGGGTGGGAGCAGTACTTC.

The chain is built from TRBV20-1 and TRBJ2-1; D unclear. V was cut by 6 bases and J by 0 bases, with 12 bases left in between. This CDR3 has 14 residues. Per germline, CDR1 DFQATT and CDR2 SNEGSKA (reference sequence). This CDR3 is CSASRPSSYNEQFF. The CDR3 DNA is TGCAGTGCCAGCAGGCCGAGCTCCTACAATGAGCAGTTCTTC.

CDR3: CASSSLTGAGYTF. The CDR3 DNA reads TGTGCCAGCAGCTCCCTAACCGGGGCCGGCTACACCTTC. The J gene is TRBJ1-2, the V gene TRBV7-6, with D possibly matching TRBD1 (5 bases). The CDR3 runs 13 residues. In germline, CDR1 is SGHVS, CDR2 FNYEAQ. V was clipped by 4 bases and J by 8 bases, with 14 bases between them.

The chain employs TRBV7-9 and TRBJ2-7; D is perhaps TRBD2 (6 bases). Germline lookup yields CDR1 SEHNR and CDR2 FQNEAQ (reference sequence). V was pared by 5 bases and J by 0 bases, with 14 bases between. This CDR3 spans 15 amino acids. Written as DNA, the CDR3 is TGTGCCAGCAGCCCCATGGGGGGAAGCTCCTACGAGCAGTACTTC. This encodes CASSPMGGSSYEQYF.

The chain has TRBV20-1 and TRBJ2-3; D is unclear. The CDR3 length is 13 residues. Germline V gene data show CDR1 as DFQATT and CDR2 as SNEGSKA (reference sequence). Trimming cost V 0 bases and J 0 bases, with 4 bases left between them. CDR3 DNA: TGCAGTGCTAGAGATGTTAGCACAGATACGCAGTATTTT. This sequence encodes CSARDVSTDTQYF.

The chain joins TRBV24-1 to TRBJ2-3; no definite D call. Trimming took off 10 bases at V and 10 bases at J, with 14 bases between the two ends. The CDR3 runs to 11 residues. Germline V lookup: CDR1 KGHDR, CDR2 SFDVKD. As DNA, the CDR3 is TGTGCCACGAGTCGGGCTGGCTCGCAGTATTTT. Translated: CATSRAGSQYF.

This clonotype was seen only a few times. The chain couples TRBV12-3 or TRBV12-4 to TRBJ2-7; D call uncertain. This CDR3 region has 13 residues. The ends were cut back, 3 bases at V and 5 bases at J, with 11 bases in the middle. CDR3 region: CASSFLVGNEQYF. CDR3 sequence (DNA): TGTGCCAGCAGTTTTTTAGTAGGGAACGAGCAGTACTTC.

This clonotype has more than one count but fewer than ten. The V gene is TRBV4-2, the J gene TRBJ2-1; TRBD2 matches 10 bases. The CDR3 spans 17 residues. V lost 7 bases to trimming and J lost 5 bases; unmatched junction nucleotides: 14. Per germline, CDR1 LGHNA and CDR2 YNFKEQ. DNA for the CDR3: TGTGCCAGCACCCCCCGGCTAGCGGGGGTTGGGGACAATGAGCAGTTCTTC. Residues: CASTPRLAGVGDNEQFF.